This T cell receptor beta chain appears in the sequencing data of a study of cytomegalovirus exposure and HLA in healthy donors. Findings of the study overall: Some V segments, TRBV6-2 and TRBV6-3 among them, were indistinguishable and were therefore excluded. In a later analysis, specific HLA alleles were associated with under 20,000 TCR beta sequences at a 0.05 false discovery rate.

Primers: 60 Vbeta forward and 13 Jbeta reverse. Using immunoSEQ multiplex PCR, the repertoire was profiled, and TCRdb retains in-frame clones only, with some absent. The sample holds roughly 120,000 clones. Of note for this clone: Its specificity is not known. The identical CDR3 is also encoded by other nucleotide sequences in the sample.

Germline CDR1 SGHTA, CDR2 FQGTGA. This CDR3 comprises 14 residues. Trimming removed 0 bases from V and 3 bases from J, with 6 bases in between. The sequenced material came from PBMCs. The clonotype originates from a man between 25 and 39 years old in good health and CMV-seronegative. V gene TRBV7-3 combines with J gene TRBJ2-1; tentative D call: TRBD1 (5 bases). The CDR3 sequence: CASSLTRDYNEQFF. In DNA, the CDR3 is TGTGCCAGCAGCTTAACCAGGGACTACAATGAGCAGTTCTTC.